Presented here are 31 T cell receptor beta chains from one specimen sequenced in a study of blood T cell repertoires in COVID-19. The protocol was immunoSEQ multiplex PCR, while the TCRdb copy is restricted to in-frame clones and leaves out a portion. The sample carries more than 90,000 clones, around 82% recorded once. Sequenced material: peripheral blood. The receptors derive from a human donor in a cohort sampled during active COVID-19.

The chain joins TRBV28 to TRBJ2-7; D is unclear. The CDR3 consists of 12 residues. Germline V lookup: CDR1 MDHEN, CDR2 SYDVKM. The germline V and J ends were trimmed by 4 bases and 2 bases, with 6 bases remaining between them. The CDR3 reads CASSYSTYEQYF. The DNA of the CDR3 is TGTGCCAGCAGTTACAGTACCTACGAGCAGTACTTC.

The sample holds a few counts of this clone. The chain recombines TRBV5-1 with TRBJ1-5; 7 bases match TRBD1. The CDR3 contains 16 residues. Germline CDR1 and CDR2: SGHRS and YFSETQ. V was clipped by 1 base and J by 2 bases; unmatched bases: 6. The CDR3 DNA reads TGCGCCAGCAGCTTGAACAACAGGGGACGCAATCAGCCCCAGCATTTT. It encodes CASSLNNRGRNQPQHF.

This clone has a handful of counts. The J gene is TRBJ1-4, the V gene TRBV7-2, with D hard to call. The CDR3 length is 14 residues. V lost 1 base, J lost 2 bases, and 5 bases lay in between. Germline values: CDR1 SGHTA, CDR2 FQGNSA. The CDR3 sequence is CASSLGGTNEKLFF. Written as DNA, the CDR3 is TGTGCCAGCAGCTTAGGAGGGACTAATGAAAAACTGTTTTTT.

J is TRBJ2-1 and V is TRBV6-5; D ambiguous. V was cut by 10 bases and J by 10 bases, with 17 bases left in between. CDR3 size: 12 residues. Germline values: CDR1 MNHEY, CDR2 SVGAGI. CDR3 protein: CATQYSTREQFF. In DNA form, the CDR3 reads TGTGCCACCCAGTACAGCACACGGGAGCAGTTCTTC.

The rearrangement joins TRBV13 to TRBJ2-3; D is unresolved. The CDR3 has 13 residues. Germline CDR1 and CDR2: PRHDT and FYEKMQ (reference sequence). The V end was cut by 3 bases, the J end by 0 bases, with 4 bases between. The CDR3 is CASSLSSTDTQYF. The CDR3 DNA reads TGTGCCAGCAGCTTGAGTAGCACAGATACGCAGTATTTT.

The CDR3 reads CASSQGPGTGGLFGTQYF. The CDR3 DNA sequence: TGCGCCAGCAGCCAAGGGCCTGGGACAGGGGGCCTTTTTGGTACGCAGTATTTT. V is TRBV4-3 and J is TRBJ2-3; 12 bases map to TRBD1. Unmatched junction bases numbered 13, after V lost 1 base and J lost 8 bases. Germline V gene lookup returns CDR1 LGHNA and CDR2 YSLEER. The CDR3 has 18 residues.

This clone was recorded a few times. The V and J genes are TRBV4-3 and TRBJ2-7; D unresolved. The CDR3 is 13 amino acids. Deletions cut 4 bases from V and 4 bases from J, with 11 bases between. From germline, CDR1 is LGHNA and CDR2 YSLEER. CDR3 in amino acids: CASSPNTQYEQYF. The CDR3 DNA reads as TGCGCCAGCAGCCCCAACACCCAATACGAGCAGTACTTC.

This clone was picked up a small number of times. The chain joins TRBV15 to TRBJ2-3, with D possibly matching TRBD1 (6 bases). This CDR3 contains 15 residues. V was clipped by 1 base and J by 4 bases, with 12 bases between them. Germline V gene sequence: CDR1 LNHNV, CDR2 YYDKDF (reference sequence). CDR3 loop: CATSRVTGFSDTQYF. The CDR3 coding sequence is TGTGCCACCAGCAGAGTAACAGGGTTTTCAGATACGCAGTATTTT.

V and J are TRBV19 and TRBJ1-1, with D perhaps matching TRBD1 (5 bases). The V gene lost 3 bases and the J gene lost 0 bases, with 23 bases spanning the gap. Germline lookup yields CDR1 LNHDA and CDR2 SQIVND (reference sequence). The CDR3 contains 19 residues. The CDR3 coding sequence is TGTGCCAGTAGTATTGGTGTTCGTGACTGGACAACCATGAACACTGAAGCTTTCTTT. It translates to CASSIGVRDWTTMNTEAFF.

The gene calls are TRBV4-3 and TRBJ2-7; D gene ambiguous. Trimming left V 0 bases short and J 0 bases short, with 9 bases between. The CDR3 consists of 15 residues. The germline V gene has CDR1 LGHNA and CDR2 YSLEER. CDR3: CASSQDNGRSYEQYF. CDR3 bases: TGCGCCAGCAGCCAAGATAATGGCCGCTCCTACGAGCAGTACTTC.

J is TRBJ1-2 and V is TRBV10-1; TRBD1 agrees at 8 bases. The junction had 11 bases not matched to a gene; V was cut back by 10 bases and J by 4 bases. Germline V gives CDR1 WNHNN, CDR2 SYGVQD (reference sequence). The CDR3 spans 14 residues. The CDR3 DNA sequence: TGCGCCACCCCTTCCCGGGACAGGAGCTATGGCTACACCTTC. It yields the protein CATPSRDRSYGYTF.

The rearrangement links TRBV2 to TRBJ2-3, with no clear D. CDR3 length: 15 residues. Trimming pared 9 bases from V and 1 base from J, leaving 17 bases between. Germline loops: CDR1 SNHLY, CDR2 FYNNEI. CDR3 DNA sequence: TGTGCCAGTATCACGGAGCCCGCGGGCACAGATACGCAGTATTTT. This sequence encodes CASITEPAGTDTQYF. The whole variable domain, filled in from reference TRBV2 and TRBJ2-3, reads EPEVTQTPSHQVTQMGQEVILRCVPISNHLYFYWYRQILGQKVEFLVSFYNNEISEKSEIFDDQFSVERPDGSNFTLKIRSTKLEDSAMYFCASITEPAGTDTQYFGPGTRLTVL.

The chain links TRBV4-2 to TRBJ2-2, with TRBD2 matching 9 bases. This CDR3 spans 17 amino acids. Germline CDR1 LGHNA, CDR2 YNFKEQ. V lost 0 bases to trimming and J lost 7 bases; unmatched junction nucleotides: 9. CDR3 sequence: CASSQDGAGGIGGELFF. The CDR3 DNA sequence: TGTGCCAGCAGCCAAGATGGAGCGGGGGGTATCGGCGGGGAGCTGTTTTTT.

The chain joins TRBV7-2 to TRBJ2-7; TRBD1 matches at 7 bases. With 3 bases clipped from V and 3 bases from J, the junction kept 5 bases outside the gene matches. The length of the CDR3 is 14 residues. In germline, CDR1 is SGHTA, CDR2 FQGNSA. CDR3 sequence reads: CASSFGQDLYEQYF. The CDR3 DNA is TGTGCCAGCAGCTTCGGACAGGATCTCTACGAGCAGTACTTC.

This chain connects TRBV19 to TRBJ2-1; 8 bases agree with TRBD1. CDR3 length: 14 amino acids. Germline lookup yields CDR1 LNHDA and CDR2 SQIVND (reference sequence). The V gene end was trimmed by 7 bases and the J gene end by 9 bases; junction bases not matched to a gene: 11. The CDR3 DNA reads TGTGCCAGTAATAAGGGCAGGGGGCCTCGTGAGCAGTTCTTC. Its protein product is CASNKGRGPREQFF. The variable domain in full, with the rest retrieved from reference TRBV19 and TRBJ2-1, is DGGITQSPKYLFRKEGQNVTLSCEQNLNHDAMYWYRQDPGQGLRLIYYSQIVNDFQKGDIAEGYSVSREKKESFPLTVTSAQKNPTAFYLCASNKGRGPREQFFGPGTRLTVL.

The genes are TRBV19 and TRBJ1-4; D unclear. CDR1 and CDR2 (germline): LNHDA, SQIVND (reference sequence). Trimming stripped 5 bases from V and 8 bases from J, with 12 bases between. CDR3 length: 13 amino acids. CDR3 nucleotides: TGTGCCAGTAGTGGGCGTGCTGAAGAAAAACTGTTTTTT. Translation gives CASSGRAEEKLFF.

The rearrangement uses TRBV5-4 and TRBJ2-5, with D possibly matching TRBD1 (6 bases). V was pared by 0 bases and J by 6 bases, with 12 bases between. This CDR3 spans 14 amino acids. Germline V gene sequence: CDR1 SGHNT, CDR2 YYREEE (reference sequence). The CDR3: CASSLGAGVKTQYF. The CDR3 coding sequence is TGTGCCAGCAGCTTGGGTGCAGGGGTGAAGACCCAGTACTTC.

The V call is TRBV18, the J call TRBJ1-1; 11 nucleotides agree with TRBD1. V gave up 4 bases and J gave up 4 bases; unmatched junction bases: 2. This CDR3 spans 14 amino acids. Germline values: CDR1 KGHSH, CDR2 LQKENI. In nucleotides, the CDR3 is TGTGCCAGCTCACAAGGACAGGGGGCCACTGAAGCTTTCTTT. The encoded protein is CASSQGQGATEAFF.

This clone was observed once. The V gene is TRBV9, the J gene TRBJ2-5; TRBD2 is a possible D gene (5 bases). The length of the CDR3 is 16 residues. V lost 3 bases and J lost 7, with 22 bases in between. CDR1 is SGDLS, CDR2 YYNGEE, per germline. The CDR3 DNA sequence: TGTGCCAGCAGCGCCATCCCGTCGTGGTTTCGGGGGACCCAGTACTTC. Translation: CASSAIPSWFRGTQYF.

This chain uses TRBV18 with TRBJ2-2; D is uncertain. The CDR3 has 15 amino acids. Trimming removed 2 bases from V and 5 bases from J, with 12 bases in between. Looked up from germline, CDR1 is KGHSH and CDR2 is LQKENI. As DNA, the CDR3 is TGTGCCAGCTCACCAACGACCGCGAGGACCGGGGAGCTGTTTTTT. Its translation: CASSPTTARTGELFF.

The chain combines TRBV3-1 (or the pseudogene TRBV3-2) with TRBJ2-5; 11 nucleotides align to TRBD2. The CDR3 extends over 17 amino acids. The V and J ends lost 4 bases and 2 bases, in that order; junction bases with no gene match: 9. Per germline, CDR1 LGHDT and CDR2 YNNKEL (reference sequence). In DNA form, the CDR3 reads TGTGCCAGCAGCCCAATCCCCACTAGCGGGGGTCAAGAGACCCAGTACTTC. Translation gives CASSPIPTSGGQETQYF.

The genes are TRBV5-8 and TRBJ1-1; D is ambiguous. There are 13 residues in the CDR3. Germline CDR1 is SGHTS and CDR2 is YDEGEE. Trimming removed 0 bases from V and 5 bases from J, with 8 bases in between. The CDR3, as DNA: TGTGCCAGCAGCTTGGGAGGGCCGACTGAAGCTTTCTTT. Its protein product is CASSLGGPTEAFF.

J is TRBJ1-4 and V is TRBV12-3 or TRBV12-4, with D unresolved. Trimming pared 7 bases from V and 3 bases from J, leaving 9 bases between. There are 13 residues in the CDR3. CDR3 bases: TGTGCCAGCACCCCGCGGGCTAATGAAAAACTGTTTTTT. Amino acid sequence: CASTPRANEKLFF.

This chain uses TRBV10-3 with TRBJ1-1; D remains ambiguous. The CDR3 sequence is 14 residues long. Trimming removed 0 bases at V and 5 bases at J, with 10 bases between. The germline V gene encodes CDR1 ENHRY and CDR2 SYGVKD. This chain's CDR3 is CAISESLAETEAFF. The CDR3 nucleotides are TGTGCCATCAGTGAGTCCCTAGCGGAAACTGAAGCTTTCTTT.

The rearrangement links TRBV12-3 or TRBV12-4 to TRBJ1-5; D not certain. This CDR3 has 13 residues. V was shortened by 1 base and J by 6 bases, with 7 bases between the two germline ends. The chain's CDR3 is CASSLEGGQPQHF. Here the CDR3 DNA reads TGTGCCAGCAGTTTAGAGGGAGGTCAGCCCCAGCATTTT.

CDR3 region: CASSYSGTVNTEAFF. For the CDR3, the DNA is TGTGCCAGCAGTTACTCCGGGACAGTGAACACTGAAGCTTTCTTT. The chain carries TRBV6-2 or TRBV6-3 and TRBJ1-1; the match to TRBD1 covers 7 bases. In germline, CDR1 is MNHEY, CDR2 SVGEGT. This CDR3 spans 15 amino acids. Unmatched junction bases numbered 1, after V lost 0 bases and J lost 0 bases.

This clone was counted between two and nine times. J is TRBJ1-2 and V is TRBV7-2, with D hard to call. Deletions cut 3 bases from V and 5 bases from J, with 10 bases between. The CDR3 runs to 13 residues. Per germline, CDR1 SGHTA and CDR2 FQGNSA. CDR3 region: CASSFNFLYGYTF. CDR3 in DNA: TGTGCCAGCAGCTTTAATTTCCTATATGGCTACACCTTC.

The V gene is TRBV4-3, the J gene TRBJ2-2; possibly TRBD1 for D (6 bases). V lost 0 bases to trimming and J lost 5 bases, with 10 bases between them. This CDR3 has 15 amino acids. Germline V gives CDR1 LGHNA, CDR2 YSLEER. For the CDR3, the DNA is TGCGCCAGCAGCCAAGAGGGGGCAGGGACCGGGGAGCTGTTTTTT. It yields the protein CASSQEGAGTGELFF.

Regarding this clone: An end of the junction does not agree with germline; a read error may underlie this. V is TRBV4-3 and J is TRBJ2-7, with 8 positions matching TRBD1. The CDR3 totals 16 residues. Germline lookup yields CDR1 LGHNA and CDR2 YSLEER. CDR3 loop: CASSQDRAGGSNEQYF. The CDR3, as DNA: TGCGCCAGCAGCCAAGATCGGGCAGGGGGCTCCAACGAGCAGTACTTC.

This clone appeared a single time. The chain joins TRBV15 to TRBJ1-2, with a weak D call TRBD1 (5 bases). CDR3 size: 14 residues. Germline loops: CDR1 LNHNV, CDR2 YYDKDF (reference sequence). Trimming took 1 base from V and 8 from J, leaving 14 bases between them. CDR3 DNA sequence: TGTGCCACCAGCAGAGCTGGGGGGGTTCGGGGCTACACCTTC. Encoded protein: CATSRAGGVRGYTF.

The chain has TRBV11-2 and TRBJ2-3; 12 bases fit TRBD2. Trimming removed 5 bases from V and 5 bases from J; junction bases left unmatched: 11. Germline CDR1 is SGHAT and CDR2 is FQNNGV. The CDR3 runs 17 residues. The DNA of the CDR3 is TGTGCCAGCAGCCCCCTAGCGGGAGGGCCGGATCAAGATACGCAGTATTTT. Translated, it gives CASSPLAGGPDQDTQYF.